This TCR beta chain derives from a study of CD8+ T cells in alopecia areata. About the research overall: Tofacitinib dosing lasted 6 to 18 months, which was then followed by 6 months off drug.

Alopecia areata patients provided lesional scalp punch biopsies and peripheral blood, both collected for the study. Extracted RNA was reverse transcribed, and the resulting cDNA served as sequencing template. Libraries were prepared by immunoSEQ multiplex PCR; TCRdb keeps only in-frame clonotypes and omits some of them. This table has about 150,000 clones, roughly 50% appearing once. This CDR3 has 10 amino acids. Germline V gene sequence: CDR1 SQVTM, CDR2 ANQGSEA. Trimming took off 5 bases at V and 2 bases at J, with 2 bases between the two ends. The origin of this receptor is a human donor with alopecia areata. This chain connects TRBV29-1 to TRBJ2-3, with D unclear. The sequenced sample consisted of CD4+ T cells sorted from blood. This CDR3 reads CSVTTDTQYF. The CDR3 DNA follows: TGCAGCGTTACCACAGATACGCAGTATTTT.